Sequencing of this T cell receptor beta chain was carried out in a study of blood T cell repertoires in COVID-19. About the study: Acute and convalescent COVID-19 specimens originated in the United States, Italy and Spain. Sources were T cells, B-cell-depleted T cells, or PBMCs; the material itself was cDNA or gDNA.

As originally analysed: Reference gene primers were amplified, and this amplification served to estimate nucleated cell counts. Produced via immunoSEQ multiplex PCR; TCRdb's table is partial and in-frame only. V and J calls and clone size follow that table, whereas D and trimming were derived from the DNA. The sample consists of 470,000 or so clones, approximately 83% of them appearing once. Germline values: CDR1 MNHEY, CDR2 SMNVEV (reference sequence). Trimming shortened V by 7 bases and J by 5 bases, and 9 bases separated the two germline ends. This CDR3 spans 12 amino acids. Input material: peripheral blood. This receptor was taken from a human donor in a cohort sampled during active COVID-19. The gene calls are TRBV27 and TRBJ2-1; D perhaps matches TRBD1 (6 bases). The CDR3 spells CASKRDNNEQFF. CDR3 nucleotide sequence: TGTGCCAGCAAACGGGACAACAATGAGCAGTTCTTC.